This T cell receptor (beta chain) was captured by sequencing in a study of T cell changes during pregnancy in multiple sclerosis. Method: immunoSEQ multiplex PCR; TCRdb's copy keeps in-frame clones and lacks some. This table holds about 34,000 clones, more than 75% found once. The germline V gene has CDR1 KGHSH and CDR2 LQKENI. Trimming left V 0 bases short and J 3 bases short, with 9 bases between. This CDR3 comprises 15 residues. The clonotype originates from a female donor in good health, enrolled as a control in a pregnancy study. The gene calls are TRBV18 and TRBJ1-5; D ambiguous. Sequencing was performed on peripheral blood, taken in the second trimester of pregnancy. This CDR3 is CASSPPQVYNQPQHF. CDR3 nucleotide sequence: TGTGCCAGCTCACCACCCCAGGTTTACAATCAGCCCCAGCATTTT.